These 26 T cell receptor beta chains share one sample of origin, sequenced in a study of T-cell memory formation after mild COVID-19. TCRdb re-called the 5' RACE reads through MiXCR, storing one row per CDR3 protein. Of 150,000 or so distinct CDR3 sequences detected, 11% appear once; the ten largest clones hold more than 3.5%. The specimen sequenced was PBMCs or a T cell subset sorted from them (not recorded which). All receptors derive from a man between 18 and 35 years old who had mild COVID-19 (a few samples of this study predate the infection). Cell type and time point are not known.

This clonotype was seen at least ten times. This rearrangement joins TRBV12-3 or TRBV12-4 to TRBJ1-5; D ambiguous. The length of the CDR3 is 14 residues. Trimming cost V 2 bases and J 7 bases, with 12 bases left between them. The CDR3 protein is CASSLTGFGQPQHF. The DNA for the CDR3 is TGTGCCAGCAGTTTAACGGGGTTCGGGCAGCCCCAGCATTTT.

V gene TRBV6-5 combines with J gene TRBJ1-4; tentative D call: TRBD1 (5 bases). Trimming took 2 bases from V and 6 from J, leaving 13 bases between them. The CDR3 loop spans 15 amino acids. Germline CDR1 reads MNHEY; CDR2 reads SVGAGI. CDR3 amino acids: CASSYAGRVDEKLFF. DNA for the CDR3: TGTGCCAGCAGTTACGCGGGCAGGGTAGATGAAAAACTGTTTTTT.

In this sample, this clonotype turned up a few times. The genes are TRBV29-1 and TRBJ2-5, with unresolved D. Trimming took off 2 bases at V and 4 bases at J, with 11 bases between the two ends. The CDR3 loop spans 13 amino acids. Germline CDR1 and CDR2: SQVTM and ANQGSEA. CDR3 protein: CSVEWQLGETQYF. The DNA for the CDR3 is TGCAGCGTTGAATGGCAGTTGGGAGAGACCCAGTACTTC.

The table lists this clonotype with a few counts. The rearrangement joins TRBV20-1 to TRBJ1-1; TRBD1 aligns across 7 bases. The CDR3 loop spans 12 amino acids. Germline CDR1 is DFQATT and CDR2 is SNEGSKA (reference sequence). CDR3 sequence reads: CRAGDSFTEAFF. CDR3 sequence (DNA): TGCAGAGCCGGGGACAGTTTCACTGAAGCTTTCTTT.

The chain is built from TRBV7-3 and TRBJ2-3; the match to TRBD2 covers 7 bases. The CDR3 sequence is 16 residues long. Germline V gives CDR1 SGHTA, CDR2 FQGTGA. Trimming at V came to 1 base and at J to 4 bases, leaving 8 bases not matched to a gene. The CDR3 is CASSLSGGGIPDTQYF. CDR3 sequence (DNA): TGTGCCAGCAGCTTAAGCGGGGGAGGGATCCCAGATACGCAGTATTTT.

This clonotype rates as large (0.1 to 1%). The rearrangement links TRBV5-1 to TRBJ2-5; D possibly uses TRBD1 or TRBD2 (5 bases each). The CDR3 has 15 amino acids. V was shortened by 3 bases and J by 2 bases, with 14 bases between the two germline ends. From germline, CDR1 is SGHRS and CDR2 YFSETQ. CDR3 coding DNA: TGCGCCAGCAGCTGGAGAGGGACGCGTCAAGAGACCCAGTACTTC. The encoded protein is CASSWRGTRQETQYF.

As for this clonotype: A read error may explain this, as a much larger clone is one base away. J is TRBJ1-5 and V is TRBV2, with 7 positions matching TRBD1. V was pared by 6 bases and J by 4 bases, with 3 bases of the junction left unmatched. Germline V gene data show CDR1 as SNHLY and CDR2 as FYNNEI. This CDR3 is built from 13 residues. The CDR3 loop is CASRRDRNQPQHF. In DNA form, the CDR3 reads TGTGCCAGCAGACGGGACAGAAATCAGCCCCAGCATTTT.

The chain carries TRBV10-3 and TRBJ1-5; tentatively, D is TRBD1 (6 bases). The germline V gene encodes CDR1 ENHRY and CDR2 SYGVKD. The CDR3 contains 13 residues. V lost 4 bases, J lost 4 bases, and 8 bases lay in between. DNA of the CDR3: TGTGCCATCAGTGCACAGGGTAATCAGCCCCAGCATTTT. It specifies CAISAQGNQPQHF.

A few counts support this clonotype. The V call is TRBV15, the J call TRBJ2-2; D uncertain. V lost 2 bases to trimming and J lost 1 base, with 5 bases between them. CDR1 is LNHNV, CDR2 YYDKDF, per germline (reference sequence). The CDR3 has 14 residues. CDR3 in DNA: TGTGCCACCAGCAGAACCGGGAACACCGGGGAGCTGTTTTTT. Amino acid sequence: CATSRTGNTGELFF.

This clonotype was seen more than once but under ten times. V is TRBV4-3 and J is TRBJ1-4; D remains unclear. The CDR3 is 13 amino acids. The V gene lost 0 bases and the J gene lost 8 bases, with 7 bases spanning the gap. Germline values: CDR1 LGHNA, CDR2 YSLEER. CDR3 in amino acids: CASSQDRAEKLFF. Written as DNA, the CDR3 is TGCGCCAGCAGCCAAGATAGGGCCGAAAAACTGTTTTTT.

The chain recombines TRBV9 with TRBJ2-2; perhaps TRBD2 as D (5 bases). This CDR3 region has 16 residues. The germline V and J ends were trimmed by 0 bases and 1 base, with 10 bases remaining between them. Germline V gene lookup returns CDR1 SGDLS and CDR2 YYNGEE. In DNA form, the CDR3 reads TGTGCCAGCAGCGTAGGAGCGGCCCAGAACACCGGGGAGCTGTTTTTT. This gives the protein CASSVGAAQNTGELFF.

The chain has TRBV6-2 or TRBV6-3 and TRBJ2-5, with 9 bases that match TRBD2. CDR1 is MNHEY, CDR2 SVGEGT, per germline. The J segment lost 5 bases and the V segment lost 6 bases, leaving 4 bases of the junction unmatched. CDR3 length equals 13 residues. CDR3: CASRRGGFETQYF. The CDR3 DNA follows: TGTGCCAGCAGGCGGGGGGGCTTTGAGACCCAGTACTTC.

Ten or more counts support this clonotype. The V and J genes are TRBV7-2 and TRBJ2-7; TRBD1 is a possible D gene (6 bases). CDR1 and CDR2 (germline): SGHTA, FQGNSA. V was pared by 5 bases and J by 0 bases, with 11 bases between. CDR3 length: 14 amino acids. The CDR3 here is CASSPRTVSYEQYF. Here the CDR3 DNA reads TGTGCCAGCAGCCCGAGGACAGTCTCCTACGAGCAGTACTTC.

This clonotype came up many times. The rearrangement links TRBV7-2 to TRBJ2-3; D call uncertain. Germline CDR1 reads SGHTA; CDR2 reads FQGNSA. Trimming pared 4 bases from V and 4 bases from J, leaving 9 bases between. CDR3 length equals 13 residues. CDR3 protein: CASSSGPPDTQYF. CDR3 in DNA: TGTGCCAGCAGCTCGGGCCCTCCAGATACGCAGTATTTT.

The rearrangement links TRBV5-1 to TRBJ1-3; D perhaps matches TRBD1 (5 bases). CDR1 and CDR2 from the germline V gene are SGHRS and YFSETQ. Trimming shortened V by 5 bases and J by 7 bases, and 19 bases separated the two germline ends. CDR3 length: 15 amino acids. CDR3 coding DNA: TGCGCCAGCAGTTCAGGGCCCCTCGGCGGGAACACCATATATTTT. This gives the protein CASSSGPLGGNTIYF.

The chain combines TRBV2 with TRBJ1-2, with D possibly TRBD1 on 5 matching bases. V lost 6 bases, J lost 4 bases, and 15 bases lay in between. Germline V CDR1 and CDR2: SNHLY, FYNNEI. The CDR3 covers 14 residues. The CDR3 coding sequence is TGTGCCAGCAGGGGGACGGGATCAGCCTATGGCTACACCTTC. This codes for CASRGTGSAYGYTF.

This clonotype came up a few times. CDR3 in amino acids: CASNRLAGETQYF. In DNA form, the CDR3 reads TGTGCCAGCAACCGGCTAGCGGGGGAGACCCAGTACTTC. The V gene is TRBV12-3 or TRBV12-4, the J gene TRBJ2-5, with 9 nucleotides matching TRBD2. The J segment lost 5 bases and the V segment lost 7 bases, leaving 5 bases of the junction unmatched. The CDR3 extends over 13 amino acids.

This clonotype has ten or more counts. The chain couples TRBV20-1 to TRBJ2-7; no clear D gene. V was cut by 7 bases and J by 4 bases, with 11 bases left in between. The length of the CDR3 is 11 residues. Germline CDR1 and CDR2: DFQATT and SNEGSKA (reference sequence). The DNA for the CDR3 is TGCAGTGTCCGTCGAGATTACGAGCAGTACTTC. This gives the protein CSVRRDYEQYF.

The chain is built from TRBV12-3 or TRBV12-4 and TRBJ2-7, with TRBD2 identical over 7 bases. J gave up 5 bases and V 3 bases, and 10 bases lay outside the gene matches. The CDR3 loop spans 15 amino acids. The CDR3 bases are TGTGCCAGCAGTTTTGTCAAGGGGAGGGTGGACGAGCAGTACTTC. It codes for CASSFVKGRVDEQYF.

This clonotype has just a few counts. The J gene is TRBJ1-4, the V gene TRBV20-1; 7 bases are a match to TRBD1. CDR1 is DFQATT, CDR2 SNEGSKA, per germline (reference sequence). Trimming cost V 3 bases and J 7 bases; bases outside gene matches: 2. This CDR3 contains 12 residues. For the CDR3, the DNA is TGCAGTGCTAGGCGACAGGGTGAAAAACTGTTTTTT. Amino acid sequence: CSARRQGEKLFF.

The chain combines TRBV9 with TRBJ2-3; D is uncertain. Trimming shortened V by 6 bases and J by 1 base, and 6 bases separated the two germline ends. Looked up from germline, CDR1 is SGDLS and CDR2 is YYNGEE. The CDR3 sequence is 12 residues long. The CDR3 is CASNRGTDTQYF. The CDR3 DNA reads TGTGCCAGCAACCGGGGCACAGATACGCAGTATTTT.

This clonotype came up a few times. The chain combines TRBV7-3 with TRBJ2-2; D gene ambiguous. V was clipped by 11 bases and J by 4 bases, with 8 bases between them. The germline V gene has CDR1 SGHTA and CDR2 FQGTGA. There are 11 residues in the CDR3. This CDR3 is CASRSTGELFF. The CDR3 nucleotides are TGTGCCTCCAGGAGCACCGGGGAGCTGTTTTTT.

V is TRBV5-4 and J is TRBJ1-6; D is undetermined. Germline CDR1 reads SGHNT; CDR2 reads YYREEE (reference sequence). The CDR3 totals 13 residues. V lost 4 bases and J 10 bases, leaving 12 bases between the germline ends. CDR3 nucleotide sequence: TGTGCCAGCAGCCCGGCGGGGAACTCACCCCTCCACTTT. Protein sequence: CASSPAGNSPLHF.

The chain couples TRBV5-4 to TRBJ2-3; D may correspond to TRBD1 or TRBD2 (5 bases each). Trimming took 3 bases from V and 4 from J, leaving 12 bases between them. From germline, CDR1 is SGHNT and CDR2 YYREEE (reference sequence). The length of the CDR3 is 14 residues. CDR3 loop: CASSWGLGADTQYF. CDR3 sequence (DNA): TGTGCCAGCAGCTGGGGGTTGGGCGCAGATACGCAGTATTTT.

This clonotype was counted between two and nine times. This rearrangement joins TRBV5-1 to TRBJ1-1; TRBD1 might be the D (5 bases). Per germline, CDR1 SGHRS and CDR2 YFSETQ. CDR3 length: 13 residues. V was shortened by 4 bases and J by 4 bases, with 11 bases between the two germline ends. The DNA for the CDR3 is TGCGCCAGCAGCAGAGGGGAGGGCACTGAAGCTTTCTTT. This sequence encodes CASSRGEGTEAFF.

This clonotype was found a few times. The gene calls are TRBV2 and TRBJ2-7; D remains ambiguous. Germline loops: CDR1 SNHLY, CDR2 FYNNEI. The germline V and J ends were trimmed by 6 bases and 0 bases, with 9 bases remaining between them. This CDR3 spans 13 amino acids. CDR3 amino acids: CASRAHPSYEQYV. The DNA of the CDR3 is TGTGCCAGCAGGGCCCACCCCTCCTACGAGCAGTACGTC.